A single sample gave rise to the 22 T cell receptor beta chains below, sequenced in a study of blood T cell repertoires in COVID-19. Some clones are missing from TCRdb's copy, which holds only in-frame ones; the method was immunoSEQ multiplex PCR. The table shows about 110,000 clones, with approximately 70% occurring only once. The source material was peripheral blood. These receptors originate from a middle-aged woman with acute or convalescent COVID-19.

This clone was seen more than once but under ten times. The chain uses TRBV5-1 and TRBJ1-2, with 8 bases lining up with TRBD1. Per the germline V gene, CDR1 is SGHRS and CDR2 is YFSETQ. Trimming cost V 3 bases and J 3 bases; bases outside gene matches: 7. This CDR3 spans 15 amino acids. The DNA of the CDR3 is TGCGCCAGCAGCTCACAGGGGGGCGAGTACTATGGCTACACCTTC. This encodes CASSSQGGEYYGYTF. Full variable domain (missing parts from reference TRBV5-1 and TRBJ1-2): KAGVTQTPRYLIKTRGQQVTLSCSPISGHRSVSWYQQTPGQGLQFLFEYFSETQRNKGNFPGRFSGRQFSNSRSEMNVSTLELGDSALYLCASSSQGGEYYGYTFGSGTRLTVV.

The chain recombines TRBV6-5 with TRBJ2-5, with TRBD2 matching over 10 bases. Germline V lookup: CDR1 MNHEY, CDR2 SVGAGI. The V and J ends lost 4 bases and 2 bases, in that order; junction bases with no gene match: 4. The CDR3 spans 15 residues. The CDR3 region is CASSFLAGVQETQYF. DNA of the CDR3: TGTGCCAGCAGTTTTCTAGCGGGGGTGCAAGAGACCCAGTACTTC.

The rearrangement links TRBV28 to TRBJ1-2; D possibly corresponds to TRBD1 (6 bases). CDR3 size: 17 residues. V lost 5 bases, J lost 4 bases, and 23 bases lay in between. Germline CDR1 is MDHEN and CDR2 is SYDVKM. Written as DNA, the CDR3 is TGTGCCAGCAGTCCTATCGTGGGGGCTACCTACGCCTATGGCTACACCTTC. This sequence encodes CASSPIVGATYAYGYTF.

The chain uses TRBV18 and TRBJ2-1; 11 nucleotides align to TRBD2. The CDR3 is 15 residues long. The trim removed 3 bases at V and 8 bases at J, leaving 6 bases unmatched. The germline gives CDR1 KGHSH, CDR2 LQKENI. CDR3 sequence: CASSPSGGAVDEQFF. The CDR3 DNA follows: TGTGCCAGCTCACCTAGCGGGGGGGCTGTGGATGAGCAGTTCTTC.

The genes are TRBV7-9 and TRBJ1-4; the D is unclear. Germline V lookup: CDR1 SEHNR, CDR2 FQNEAQ (reference sequence). The CDR3 has 16 residues. Trimming cost V 4 bases and J 6 bases, with 18 bases left between them. Here the CDR3 reads CASSSTYGGSDEKLFF. Here the CDR3 DNA reads TGTGCCAGCAGCTCAACTTATGGCGGATCGGATGAAAAACTGTTTTTT.

This clone was observed once. V usage is TRBV12-3 or TRBV12-4 and J usage is TRBJ2-5; 10 bases map to TRBD2. V trimming: 10 bases; J trimming: 5 bases; junction bases outside the gene matches: 7. The CDR3 sequence is 13 residues long. CDR3 residues: CATQRGGKETQYF. CDR3 nucleotides: TGTGCCACTCAGCGGGGGGGCAAGGAGACCCAGTACTTC.

This clone was observed a few times. The J gene is TRBJ2-1, the V gene TRBV11-2; TRBD1 aligns across 10 bases. Trimming removed 7 bases from V and 4 bases from J; junction bases left unmatched: 7. This CDR3 has 15 residues. Germline assignment: CDR1 SGHAT and CDR2 FQNNGV. The CDR3: CASIPGTGAYNEQFF. Written as DNA, the CDR3 is TGTGCCAGCATCCCTGGGACAGGGGCTTACAATGAGCAGTTCTTC.

This chain links TRBV5-1 with TRBJ2-2, with 7 nucleotides matching TRBD1. Germline CDR1 reads SGHRS; CDR2 reads YFSETQ. Trimming removed 0 bases from V and 4 bases from J; junction bases left unmatched: 6. This CDR3 contains 16 residues. The CDR3 region is CASSLEGTVGTGELFF. In nucleotides, the CDR3 is TGCGCCAGCAGCTTGGAGGGGACAGTTGGCACCGGGGAGCTGTTTTTT.

The chain couples TRBV6-1 to TRBJ2-1; D is possibly TRBD2 (7 bases). The CDR3 has 17 residues. Deletions cut 4 bases from V and 7 bases from J, with 23 bases between. CDR1 is MNHNS, CDR2 SASEGT, per germline. Here the CDR3 reads CASSGQSGGGVRNEQFF. The CDR3 nucleotides are TGTGCCAGCAGTGGCCAAAGTGGGGGGGGCGTAAGAAATGAGCAGTTCTTC.

The rearrangement uses TRBV6-2 or TRBV6-3 and TRBJ2-1, with a weak D call TRBD1 (6 bases). Germline CDR1 and CDR2: MNHEY and SVGEGT. CDR3 size: 12 residues. V was pared by 6 bases and J by 10 bases, with 13 bases between. The CDR3 sequence: CASSIPGQEQFF. CDR3 nucleotides: TGTGCCAGCAGCATACCGGGACAAGAGCAGTTCTTC.

The J gene is TRBJ1-1, the V gene TRBV5-1; D unclear. V was cut by 2 bases and J by 2 bases, with 7 bases left in between. The CDR3 loop spans 13 amino acids. CDR1 is SGHRS and CDR2 is YFSETQ in the germline V gene. CDR3 in amino acids: CASSFLRNTEAFF. The DNA for the CDR3 is TGCGCCAGCAGCTTCCTAAGAAACACTGAAGCTTTCTTT.

This clone has only a few counts. This chain joins TRBV28 and TRBJ2-5; TRBD2 might be the D (7 bases). The length of the CDR3 is 17 residues. The V end lost 6 bases, the J end lost 2 bases, and 22 bases lay between the germline ends. Germline V gene data show CDR1 as MDHEN and CDR2 as SYDVKM. The CDR3 sequence: CASSLPQGGVPQETQYF. Written as DNA, the CDR3 is TGTGCCAGCAGCCTCCCACAGGGAGGGGTTCCACAAGAGACCCAGTACTTC.

Remarks on this clone: The sample contains more than one DNA sequence encoding this CDR3. The CDR3 DNA is TGTGCCAGTAGAGACAGGGGGAATCAGCCCCAGCATTTT. As protein: CASRDRGNQPQHF. The rearrangement joins TRBV19 to TRBJ1-5; 9 bases are shared with TRBD1. The CDR3 has 13 residues. Germline lookup yields CDR1 LNHDA and CDR2 SQIVND (reference sequence). V was pared by 6 bases and J by 4 bases, with 1 base of the junction left unmatched.

The chain combines TRBV7-9 with TRBJ2-7; 7 bases map to TRBD1. After removal of 5 bases from V and 4 bases from J, the junction contained 11 bases not matched to a gene. CDR1 and CDR2 (germline): SEHNR, FQNEAQ (reference sequence). The CDR3 covers 15 residues. The CDR3 loop is CASSARGQPLYEQYF. In nucleotides, the CDR3 is TGTGCCAGCAGCGCCCGGGGACAGCCTCTTTACGAGCAGTACTTC.

In regard to this clone: Additional DNA sequences in this sample encode the identical CDR3. The chain joins TRBV7-9 to TRBJ1-4, with TRBD1 matching over 9 bases. CDR1 is SEHNR, CDR2 FQNEAQ, per germline (reference sequence). Trimming at V came to 1 base and at J to 2 bases, leaving 2 bases not matched to a gene. CDR3 size: 16 residues. The DNA of the CDR3 is TGTGCCAGCAGCTTAGGCGACAGGGGGACTAATGAAAAACTGTTTTTT. It yields the protein CASSLGDRGTNEKLFF. Supplemented by reference TRBV7-9 and TRBJ1-4, the full variable domain reads DTGVSQNPRHKITKRGQNVTFRCDPISEHNRLYWYRQTLGQGPEFLTYFQNEAQLEKSRLLSDRFSAERPKGSFSTLEIQRTEQGDSAMYLCASSLGDRGTNEKLFFGSGTQLSVL.

This chain connects TRBV6-5 to TRBJ2-7; TRBD2 matches at 8 bases. The CDR3 sequence is 14 residues long. Trimming cost V 6 bases and J 1 base; bases outside gene matches: 5. CDR1 is MNHEY, CDR2 SVGAGI, per germline. The CDR3 DNA follows: TGTGCCAGCAGAACCGGGACTAGATCCTACGAGCAGTACTTC. It specifies CASRTGTRSYEQYF.

The chain links TRBV6-1 to TRBJ1-6; 9 bases line up with TRBD1. Germline CDR1 MNHNS, CDR2 SASEGT. The CDR3 runs 16 residues. The junction had 1 base not matched to a gene; V was cut back by 4 bases and J by 0 bases. CDR3 in amino acids: CASSVTGGSYNSPLHF. As DNA, the CDR3 is TGTGCCAGCAGTGTGACAGGGGGCTCCTATAATTCACCCCTCCACTTT.

V is TRBV4-1 and J is TRBJ2-5; 7 bases are a match to TRBD2. Unmatched junction bases numbered 4, after V lost 4 bases and J lost 5 bases. CDR3 length: 13 residues. Germline CDR1 and CDR2: MGHRA and YSYEKL. The CDR3 region is CASSRPSGETQYF. CDR3 DNA: TGCGCCAGCAGCCGACCTAGCGGCGAGACCCAGTACTTC.

This clone has ten or more counts. V and J are TRBV7-2 and TRBJ2-7; D is possibly TRBD2 (5 bases). V lost 7 bases and J lost 2, with 18 bases in between. The CDR3 has 15 amino acids. Germline lookup yields CDR1 SGHTA and CDR2 FQGNSA. CDR3 nucleotides: TGTGCCAGCAAGAGGGATGGCTCTGCCACCTACGAGCAGTACTTC. The encoded protein is CASKRDGSATYEQYF.

This chain uses TRBV19 with TRBJ2-5, with 8 bases matching TRBD1. Germline V gene sequence: CDR1 LNHDA, CDR2 SQIVND (reference sequence). This CDR3 spans 15 amino acids. The V and J ends lost 5 bases and 1 base, in that order; junction bases with no gene match: 6. The CDR3 region is CASSFRDRSQETQYF. In DNA form, the CDR3 reads TGTGCCAGTAGTTTCCGGGACAGGTCCCAAGAGACCCAGTACTTC.

V usage is TRBV19 and J usage is TRBJ1-3, with a weak D call TRBD1 (6 bases). The germline V gene encodes CDR1 LNHDA and CDR2 SQIVND (reference sequence). Between the trimmed V and J ends, which lost 8 bases and 0 bases, there was a span of 23 bases. The CDR3 runs to 18 residues. CDR3 DNA: TGTGCCAGTCGTCTAAGTTGGGGGCTAGGGGACTCTGGAAACACCATATATTTT. Residues: CASRLSWGLGDSGNTIYF.

The genes are TRBV5-1 and TRBJ2-6; 11 positions match TRBD2. This CDR3 region has 17 residues. Germline trimming cut 3 bases from V and 0 bases from J; bases unmatched to any gene: 2. The germline gives CDR1 SGHRS, CDR2 YFSETQ. This chain's CDR3 is CASSSSGGFSGANVLTF. In DNA form, the CDR3 reads TGCGCCAGCAGCTCTAGCGGGGGGTTCTCTGGGGCCAACGTCCTGACTTTC.